This entry lists 7 T cell receptor beta chains sequenced from one sample in a study of OX40 agonist ivuxolimab in advanced cancers. The repertoire was sequenced with immunoSEQ multiplex PCR; TCRdb's copy has only in-frame clones and lacks some. Of fewer than 90,000 clones listed, 80% to 90% are singletons. The sample here was CD4+ or CD8+ T cells sorted from blood, taken in a trial of the OX40 agonist ivuxolimab. The receptor source for this set is an adult with an advanced solid tumor such as melanoma, head and neck, liver or kidney cancer.

V usage is TRBV18 and J usage is TRBJ2-7; D might be TRBD1 (6 bases). CDR1 KGHSH and CDR2 LQKENI come from the germline V gene. V was clipped by 5 bases and J by 7 bases, with 21 bases between them. The CDR3 contains 15 residues. The CDR3 is CASSMYRDRSGEQYF. The CDR3 nucleotides are TGTGCCAGCTCAATGTACAGGGACCGGTCGGGGGAGCAGTACTTC.

V is TRBV11-2 and J is TRBJ2-7; D might be TRBD1 (6 bases). The germline CDR1 and CDR2 sequences are SGHAT and FQNNGV. This CDR3 is 14 amino acids long. With 5 bases removed from V and 5 bases from J, the gap between germline ends came to 16 bases. The CDR3 DNA sequence: TGTGCCAGCAGCAACAGGGCGACAATCCACGAGCAGTACTTC. It codes for CASSNRATIHEQYF. Filled out from reference TRBV11-2 and TRBJ2-7, the complete variable domain reads EAGVAQSPRYKIIEKRQSVAFWCNPISGHATLYWYQQILGQGPKLLIQFQNNGVVDDSQLPKDRFSAERLKGVDSTLKIQPAKLEDSAVYLCASSNRATIHEQYFGPGTRLTVT.

The V and J genes are TRBV2 and TRBJ2-7; TRBD1 or TRBD2 may be the D gene (5 bases each). The CDR3 is 13 residues long. CDR1 and CDR2 (germline): SNHLY, FYNNEI. V was pared by 11 bases and J by 2 bases, with 16 bases between. DNA for the CDR3: TGTGCCGGGGCGGGCGGATTTACCTACGAGCAGTACTTC. This encodes CAGAGGFTYEQYF.

The rearrangement links TRBV5-4 to TRBJ2-1; D gene ambiguous. V lost 0 bases and J lost 6, with 7 bases in between. The CDR3 sequence is 13 residues long. The V gene's germline CDR1 is SGHNT and CDR2 YYREEE (reference sequence). CDR3 nucleotide sequence: TGTGCCAGCAGCTTGGGTAGTTCCAATGAGCAGTTCTTC. Its translation: CASSLGSSNEQFF.

V gene TRBV7-9 combines with J gene TRBJ2-7; D gene uncertain. The CDR3 loop spans 14 amino acids. With 5 bases removed from V and 5 bases from J, the gap between germline ends came to 16 bases. Germline CDR1 SEHNR, CDR2 FQNEAQ (reference sequence). In DNA form, the CDR3 reads TGTGCCAGCAGCCTAACCAGTGACAACCACGAGCAGTACGTC. As protein: CASSLTSDNHEQYV.

V usage is TRBV7-6 and J usage is TRBJ2-7; 9 nucleotides agree with TRBD1. V dropped 5 bases and J dropped 6; count of bases not matched to a gene: 8. Germline values: CDR1 SGHVS, CDR2 FNYEAQ. The CDR3 runs to 14 residues. The CDR3 loop is CASSRKQGAAEQYF. The CDR3 DNA is TGTGCCAGCAGCCGGAAACAGGGGGCGGCCGAGCAGTACTTC.

This rearrangement joins TRBV5-1 to TRBJ1-3; 8 bases are a match to TRBD1. J lost 3 bases, V lost 3 bases, and 11 bases had no gene match. This CDR3 is built from 17 residues. Looked up from germline, CDR1 is SGHRS and CDR2 is YFSETQ. The CDR3 DNA is TGCGCCAGCAGCTCAAGACAGGGGCCTATCGATGGAAACACCATATATTTT. It specifies CASSSRQGPIDGNTIYF.